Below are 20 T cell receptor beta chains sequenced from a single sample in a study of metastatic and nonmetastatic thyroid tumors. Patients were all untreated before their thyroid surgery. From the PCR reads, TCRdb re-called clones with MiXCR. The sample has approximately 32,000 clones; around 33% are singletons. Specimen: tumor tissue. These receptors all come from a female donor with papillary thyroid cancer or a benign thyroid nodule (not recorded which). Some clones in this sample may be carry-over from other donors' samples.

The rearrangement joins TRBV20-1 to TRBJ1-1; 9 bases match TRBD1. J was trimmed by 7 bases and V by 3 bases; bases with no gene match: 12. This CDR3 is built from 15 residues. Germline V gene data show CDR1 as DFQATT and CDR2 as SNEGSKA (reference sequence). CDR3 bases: TGCAGTGCTAGTCCCGGGACAGGGACGCTGGATGAAGCTTTCTTT. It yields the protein CSASPGTGTLDEAFF.

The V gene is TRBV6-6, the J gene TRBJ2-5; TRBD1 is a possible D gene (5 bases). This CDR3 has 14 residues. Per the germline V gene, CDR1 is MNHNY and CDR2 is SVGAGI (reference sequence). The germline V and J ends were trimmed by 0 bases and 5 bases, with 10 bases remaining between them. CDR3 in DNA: TGTGCCAGCAGTTACTCTACAGGTTTTGAGACCCAGTACTTC. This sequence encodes CASSYSTGFETQYF.

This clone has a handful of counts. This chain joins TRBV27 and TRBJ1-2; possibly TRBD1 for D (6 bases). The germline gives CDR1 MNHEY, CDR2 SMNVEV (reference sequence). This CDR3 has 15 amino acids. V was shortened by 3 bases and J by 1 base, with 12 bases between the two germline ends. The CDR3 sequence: CASSFQAGDNYGYTF. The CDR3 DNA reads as TGTGCCAGCAGTTTTCAGGCAGGGGATAACTATGGCTACACCTTC.

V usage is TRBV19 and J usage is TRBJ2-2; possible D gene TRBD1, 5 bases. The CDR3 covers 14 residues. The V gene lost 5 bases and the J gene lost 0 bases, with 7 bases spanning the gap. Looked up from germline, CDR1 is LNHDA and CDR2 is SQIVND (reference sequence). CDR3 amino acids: CASSVTANTGELFF. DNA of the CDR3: TGTGCCAGTAGTGTGACAGCGAACACCGGGGAGCTGTTTTTT.

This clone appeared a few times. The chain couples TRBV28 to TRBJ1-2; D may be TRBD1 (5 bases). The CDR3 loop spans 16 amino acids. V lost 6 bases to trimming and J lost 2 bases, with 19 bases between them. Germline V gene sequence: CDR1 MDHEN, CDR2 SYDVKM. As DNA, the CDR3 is TGTGCCAGCAGGATCCCTTCGGGGGTTGGGAACTATGGCTACACCTTC. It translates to CASRIPSGVGNYGYTF.

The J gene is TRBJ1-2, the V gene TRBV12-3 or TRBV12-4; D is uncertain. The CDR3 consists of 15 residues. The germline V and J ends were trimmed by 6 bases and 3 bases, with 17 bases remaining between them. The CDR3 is CASSRLWGRDYGYTF. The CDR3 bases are TGTGCCAGCAGCCGCCTGTGGGGAAGAGACTATGGCTACACCTTC.

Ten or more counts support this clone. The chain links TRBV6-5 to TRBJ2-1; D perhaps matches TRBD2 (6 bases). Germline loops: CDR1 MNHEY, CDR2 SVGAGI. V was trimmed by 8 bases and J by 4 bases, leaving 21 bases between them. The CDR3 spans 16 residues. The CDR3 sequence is CASGGFGGSEYNEQFF. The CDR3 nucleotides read TGTGCCAGCGGGGGTTTTGGGGGGTCCGAATACAATGAGCAGTTCTTC.

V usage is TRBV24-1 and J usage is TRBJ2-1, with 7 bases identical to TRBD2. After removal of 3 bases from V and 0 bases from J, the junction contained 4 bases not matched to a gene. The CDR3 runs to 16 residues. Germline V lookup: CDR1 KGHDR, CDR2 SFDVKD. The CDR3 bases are TGTGCCACCAGTGATACCCGGACTAGCTCCTACAATGAGCAGTTCTTC. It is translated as CATSDTRTSSYNEQFF.

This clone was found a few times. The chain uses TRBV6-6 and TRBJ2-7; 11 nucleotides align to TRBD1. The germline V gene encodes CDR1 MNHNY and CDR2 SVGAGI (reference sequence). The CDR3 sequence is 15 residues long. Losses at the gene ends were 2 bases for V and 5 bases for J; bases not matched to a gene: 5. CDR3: CASSYRGTGGHEQYF. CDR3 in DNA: TGTGCCAGCAGTTACCGCGGGACAGGGGGGCACGAGCAGTACTTC.

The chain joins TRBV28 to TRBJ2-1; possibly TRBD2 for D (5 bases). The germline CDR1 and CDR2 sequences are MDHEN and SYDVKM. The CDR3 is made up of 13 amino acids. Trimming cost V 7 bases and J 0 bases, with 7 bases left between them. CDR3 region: CASKGSSYNEQFF. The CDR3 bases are TGTGCCAGCAAAGGGAGCTCCTACAATGAGCAGTTCTTC.

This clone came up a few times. This CDR3 reads CASSLLASYEQYF. Here the CDR3 DNA reads TGTGCCAGCAGTTTGTTGGCCTCCTACGAGCAGTACTTC. The chain joins TRBV12-3 or TRBV12-4 to TRBJ2-7; unclear D gene. The CDR3 consists of 13 residues. Trimming removed 3 bases at V and 0 bases at J, with 6 bases between.

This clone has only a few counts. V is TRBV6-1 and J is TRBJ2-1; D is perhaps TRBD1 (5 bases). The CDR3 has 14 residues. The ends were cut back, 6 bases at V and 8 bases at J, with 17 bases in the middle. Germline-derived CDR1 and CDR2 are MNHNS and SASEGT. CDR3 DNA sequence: TGTGCCAGCAGCCCGCCTCAGGGTTGGGATGAGCAGTTCTTC. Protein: CASSPPQGWDEQFF.

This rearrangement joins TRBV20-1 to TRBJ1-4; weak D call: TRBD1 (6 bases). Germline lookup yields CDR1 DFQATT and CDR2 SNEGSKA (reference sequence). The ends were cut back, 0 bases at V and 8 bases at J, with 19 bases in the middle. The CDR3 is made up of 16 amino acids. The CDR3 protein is CSARDLARGGQEKLFF. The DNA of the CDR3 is TGCAGTGCTAGAGATCTCGCCAGGGGTGGTCAGGAAAAACTGTTTTTT.

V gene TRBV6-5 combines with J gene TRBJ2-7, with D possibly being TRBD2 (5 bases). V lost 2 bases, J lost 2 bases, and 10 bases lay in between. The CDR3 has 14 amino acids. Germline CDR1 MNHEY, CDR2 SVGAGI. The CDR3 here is CASSYGGGTYEQYF. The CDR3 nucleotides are TGTGCCAGCAGTTACGGAGGCGGCACCTACGAGCAGTACTTC.

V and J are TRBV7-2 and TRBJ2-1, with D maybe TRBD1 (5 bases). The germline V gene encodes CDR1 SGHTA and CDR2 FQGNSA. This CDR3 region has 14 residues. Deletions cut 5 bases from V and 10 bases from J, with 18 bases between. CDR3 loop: CASSLHQGNGEQFF. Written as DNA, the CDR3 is TGTGCCAGCAGCCTCCACCAGGGTAACGGGGAGCAGTTCTTC.

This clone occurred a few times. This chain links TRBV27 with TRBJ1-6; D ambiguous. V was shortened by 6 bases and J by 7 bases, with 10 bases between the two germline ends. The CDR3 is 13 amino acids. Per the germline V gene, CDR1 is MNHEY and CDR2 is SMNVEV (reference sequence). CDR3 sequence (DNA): TGTGCCAGCAGGGGAACAGTAAATTCACCCCTCCACTTT. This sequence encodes CASRGTVNSPLHF.

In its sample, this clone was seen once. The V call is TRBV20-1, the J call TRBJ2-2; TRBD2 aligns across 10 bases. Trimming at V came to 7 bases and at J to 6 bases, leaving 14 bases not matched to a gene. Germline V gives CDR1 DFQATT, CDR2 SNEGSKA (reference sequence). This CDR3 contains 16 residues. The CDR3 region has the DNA TGCAGTGTCCGGATTGGGCTAGCGGGAGAGTCCGGGGAGCTGTTTTTT. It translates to CSVRIGLAGESGELFF.

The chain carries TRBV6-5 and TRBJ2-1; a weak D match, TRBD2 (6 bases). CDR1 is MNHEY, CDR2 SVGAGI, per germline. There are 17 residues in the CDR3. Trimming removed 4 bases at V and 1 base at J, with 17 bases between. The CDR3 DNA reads TGTGCCAGCAGTTCCCTGGGACTCGCGGCTTCCTACAATGAGCAGTTCTTC. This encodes CASSSLGLAASYNEQFF.

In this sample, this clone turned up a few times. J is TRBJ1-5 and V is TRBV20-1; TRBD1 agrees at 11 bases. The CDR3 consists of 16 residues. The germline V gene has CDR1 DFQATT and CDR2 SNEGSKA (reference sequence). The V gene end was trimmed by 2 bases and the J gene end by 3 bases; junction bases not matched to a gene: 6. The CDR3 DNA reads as TGCAGTGCTAGAACCGGGACAGGGGGAGACAATCAGCCCCAGCATTTT. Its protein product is CSARTGTGGDNQPQHF.

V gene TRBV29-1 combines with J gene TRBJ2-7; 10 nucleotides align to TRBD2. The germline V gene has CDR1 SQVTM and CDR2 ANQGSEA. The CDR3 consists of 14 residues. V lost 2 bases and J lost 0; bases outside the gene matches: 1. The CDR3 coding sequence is TGCAGCGTTGAAACTAGCGGGGTCTCCTACGAGCAGTACTTC. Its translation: CSVETSGVSYEQYF.